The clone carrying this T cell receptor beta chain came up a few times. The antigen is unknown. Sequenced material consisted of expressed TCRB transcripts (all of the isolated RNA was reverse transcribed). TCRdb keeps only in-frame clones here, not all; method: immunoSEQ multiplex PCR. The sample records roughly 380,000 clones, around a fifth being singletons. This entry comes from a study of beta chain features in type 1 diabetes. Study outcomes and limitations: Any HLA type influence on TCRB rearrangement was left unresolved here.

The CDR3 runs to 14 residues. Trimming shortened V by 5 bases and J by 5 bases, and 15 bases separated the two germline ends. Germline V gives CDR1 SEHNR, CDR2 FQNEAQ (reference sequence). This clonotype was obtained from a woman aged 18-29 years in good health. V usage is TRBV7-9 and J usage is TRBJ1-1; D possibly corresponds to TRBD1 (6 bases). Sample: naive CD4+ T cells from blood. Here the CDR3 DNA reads TGTGCCAGCAGCCCACAACAGGGAAGGACTGAAGCTTTCTTT. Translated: CASSPQQGRTEAFF.